This paragraph reports one T cell receptor (beta chain). The data belong to a study of blood T cells in healthy people across ages. It was with a sample-barcoded 5' primer and a J-beta primer mix that a second PCR of about 7 to 12 cycles was run. MiXCR, applied by TCRdb to the 5' RACE reads, yields one record per CDR3 protein. This table has about 1.4 million distinct CDR3 sequences, approximately 59% appearing once. Sequencing was carried out using blood. The origin of this receptor is a man aged 18 to 35 in good health.

CDR3 coding DNA: TGTGCCAGCAGTTCTCTGCAGAACACTGAAGCTTTCTTT. Protein sequence: CASSSLQNTEAFF. The chain links TRBV6-1 to TRBJ1-1; D uncertain. Germline loops: CDR1 MNHNS, CDR2 SASEGT. The CDR3 consists of 13 residues. V was cut by 5 bases and J by 1 base, with 8 bases left in between.